This entry lists 9 T cell receptor beta chains sequenced from one sample in a study of Ad26.COV2.S vaccination and SARS-CoV-2 variants. The treatment denotes: roughly 18 received Ad26.COV2.S at low or high dose, single or two shots; a few received placebo; per-sample allocation not given. Day 63 after the first vaccine or placebo injection was the time point for sampling. TCRdb's copy holds only in-frame clones and misses some; the assay was immunoSEQ multiplex PCR. The data hold about 440,000 clones, with around 90% observed a single time. The sequenced sample was peripheral blood, obtained in a trial of Ad26.COV2.S vaccine versus placebo. These receptors were obtained from a person aged 18 to 65 who received the Ad26.COV2.S COVID-19 vaccine or a placebo.

This clone was detected once. V usage is TRBV6-2 or TRBV6-3 and J usage is TRBJ2-1; D possibly corresponds to TRBD2 (6 bases). This CDR3 is built from 17 residues. CDR1 and CDR2 from the germline V gene are MNHEY and SVGEGT. The V and J ends lost 6 bases and 7 bases respectively, with 25 bases between them. CDR3 sequence (DNA): TGTGCCAGCAGCCACTCCAACGTCGGGAGTATATTGAATGAGCAGTTCTTC. It yields the protein CASSHSNVGSILNEQFF.

The CDR3 region has the DNA TGTGCCACCAGCCAAACTAGAGGAGGGTCCTACGAGCAGTACTTC. It codes for CATSQTRGGSYEQYF. V usage is TRBV15 and J usage is TRBJ2-7, with a tentative D call TRBD2 (6 bases). Trimming removed 5 bases from V and 1 base from J, with 15 bases in between. The germline V gene has CDR1 LNHNV and CDR2 YYDKDF (reference sequence). The CDR3 covers 15 residues.

The rearrangement joins TRBV5-1 to TRBJ2-4; D is ambiguous. Germline loops: CDR1 SGHRS, CDR2 YFSETQ. V was clipped by 1 base and J by 1 base, with 9 bases between them. This CDR3 is built from 15 residues. The CDR3 DNA reads as TGCGCCAGCAGCTTGTACAGCGAGGCCAAAAACATTCAGTACTTC. Protein product: CASSLYSEAKNIQYF.

This chain uses TRBV19 with TRBJ2-5; TRBD1 is a possible D gene (5 bases). The CDR3 covers 13 residues. Deletions cut 6 bases from V and 5 bases from J, with 13 bases between. Germline loops: CDR1 LNHDA, CDR2 SQIVND (reference sequence). CDR3 bases: TGTGCCAGTAGCCGCCAAGGGGTGGAGACCCAGTACTTC. This sequence encodes CASSRQGVETQYF.

The rearrangement uses TRBV7-2 and TRBJ2-5, with 8 bases identical to TRBD2. Germline trimming cut 5 bases from V and 4 bases from J; bases unmatched to any gene: 9. The CDR3 is 15 residues long. The germline V gene has CDR1 SGHTA and CDR2 FQGNSA. The CDR3 bases are TGTGCCAGCAGCAGGGTTAGCGGGGACGGAGAGACCCAGTACTTC. This sequence encodes CASSRVSGDGETQYF.

This sequence joins TRBV2 and TRBJ2-5; TRBD2 aligns across 13 bases. Germline CDR1 SNHLY, CDR2 FYNNEI. Losses at the gene ends were 8 bases for V and 5 bases for J; bases not matched to a gene: 2. The CDR3 totals 13 residues. The CDR3 nucleotides read TGTGCCAGCGGACTAGCGGGAGTGGAGACCCAGTACTTC. Its protein product is CASGLAGVETQYF.

The CDR3 DNA follows: TGCGCCAGCAGCTGGGGACAGGGGCTTCCGGGAGGCTACACCTTC. This translates into CASSWGQGLPGGYTF. The gene calls are TRBV5-1 and TRBJ1-2; 10 bases match TRBD1. V trimming: 3 bases; J trimming: 8 bases; junction bases outside the gene matches: 10. This CDR3 is built from 15 residues. Germline-derived CDR1 and CDR2 are SGHRS and YFSETQ.

The DNA of the CDR3 is TGTGCCAGCAGCCAGGGGGACCCGAGCTCCTACAATGAGCAGTTCTTC. Protein: CASSQGDPSSYNEQFF. This chain connects TRBV7-3 to TRBJ2-1; 7 nucleotides agree with TRBD1. The CDR3 totals 16 residues. Looked up from germline, CDR1 is SGHTA and CDR2 is FQGTGA. V trimming: 5 bases; J trimming: 0 bases; junction bases outside the gene matches: 7.

In its sample, this clone was seen once. This chain joins TRBV15 and TRBJ1-1; D remains unclear. The CDR3 covers 15 residues. Germline CDR1 is LNHNV and CDR2 is YYDKDF (reference sequence). V lost 4 bases and J 1 base, leaving 13 bases between the germline ends. Here the CDR3 reads CATSTSRKPNTEAFF. Here the CDR3 DNA reads TGTGCCACCAGCACATCTCGGAAACCGAACACTGAAGCTTTCTTT.